The entry that follows covers one T cell receptor (beta chain) sequence. The V end was cut by 7 bases, the J end by 6 bases, with 13 bases between. The CDR3 has 13 residues. Per the germline V gene, CDR1 is LNHDA and CDR2 is SQIVND (reference sequence). TCRdb's copy holds only in-frame clones and misses some; the assay was immunoSEQ multiplex PCR. The table has around 76,000 clones, 80% to 95% seen once; the top ten hold roughly 0.39%. The data belong to a study of technical replicates of blood from a handful of donors. The specimen was T cells isolated from PBMCs. The TCR sequence derives from a human donor in good health. V usage is TRBV19 and J usage is TRBJ2-1, with D possibly matching TRBD2 (5 bases). The CDR3 here is CASNERFSNEQFF. DNA of the CDR3: TGTGCCAGTAACGAGCGGTTTTCCAATGAGCAGTTCTTC.